This TCR beta chain was observed in a study of blood T cell repertoires in COVID-19. Overall study: Acute and convalescent COVID-19 specimens originated in the United States, Italy and Spain. T cells, B-cell-depleted T cells, or PBMCs provided the cDNA or gDNA that served as material.

In the original analysis: By means of reference gene primer amplification, nucleated cell counts were estimated. The assay was immunoSEQ multiplex PCR, and TCRdb's table has in-frame clones only and misses some. V and J calls and clone size are given by that table; D and trimming were obtained from the DNA. This table holds around 220,000 clones, around 85% found once. Unmatched junction bases numbered 13, after V lost 3 bases and J lost 5 bases. Germline loops: CDR1 SGHTA, CDR2 FQGNSA. The CDR3 loop spans 17 amino acids. The chain is built from TRBV7-2 and TRBJ2-1; TRBD1 matches 7 bases. This clonotype was obtained from a woman in her forties with active or convalescent COVID-19. The sample was peripheral blood. The CDR3 reads CASSLTIRTGPNNEQFF. The CDR3 DNA reads TGTGCCAGCAGCTTGACCATTAGGACAGGACCCAACAATGAGCAGTTCTTC.